This T cell receptor (beta chain) was found in a study of CD8 T cells in ankylosing spondylitis. Broader study findings: It appeared that ankylosing spondylitis blood was characterized by a TCR beta motif of seven or eight highly homologous variants. Significantly higher representation of disease-linked clones was reported for matched ankylosing spondylitis synovial fluid.

Each TCR beta library was made by quantitative 5'-RACE that incorporated molecular barcodes. Using its own MiXCR run on the 5' RACE reads, TCRdb lists one record per CDR3 protein. The table records about 69,000 distinct CDR3 sequences, less than 6% of them present only once. The table lists this clonotype with many counts. Its antigen is unknown. Germline CDR1 LGHNA, CDR2 YNFKEQ. CDR3 length: 16 amino acids. V gave up 3 bases and J gave up 7 bases, with 19 bases separating them. This sequence joins TRBV4-2 and TRBJ2-1; a weak D match, TRBD2 (5 bases). The source is a male donor with ankylosing spondylitis or in good health (not recorded which). Material for sequencing was blood, either unsorted or a sorted T cell fraction (not recorded which). CDR3 region: CASSQVSVWGWNEQFF. In DNA form, the CDR3 reads TGTGCCAGCAGCCAGGTTAGCGTTTGGGGATGGAATGAGCAGTTCTTC.